The clone carrying this T cell receptor (beta chain) occurred many times. Its antigen is currently unknown. TCRdb processed the 5' RACE reads anew with MiXCR; each CDR3 protein has one entry. The profile covers about 170,000 distinct CDR3 sequences, with approximately 16% appearing a single time and approximately 7.8% taken by the ten largest. This entry belongs to a study of CD8 T cells in ankylosing spondylitis. Study observations and caveats: Reports say disease-linked clones showed up significantly more in matched ankylosing spondylitis synovial fluid.

Trimming removed 5 bases at V and 4 bases at J, with 12 bases between. CDR1 and CDR2 from the germline V gene are DFQATT and SNEGSKA (reference sequence). CDR3 size: 13 residues. The V call is TRBV20-1, the J call TRBJ2-1; D ambiguous. This receptor was identified in a male donor with ankylosing spondylitis or in good health (not recorded which). The material sequenced was blood, either unsorted or a sorted T cell fraction (not recorded which). CDR3 in DNA: TGCAGTGCTGACCCCCCCGGGTACAATGAGCAGTTCTTC. Protein product: CSADPPGYNEQFF.